This entry lists 18 T cell receptor beta chains sequenced from one sample in a study of response to subunit inactivated influenza vaccine. TCRdb itself ran the RT-PCR reads through MiXCR, one entry per CDR3 protein. The sample lists about 780,000 distinct CDR3 sequences; 15% to 20% were seen once. This specimen consisted of PBMCs from blood, obtained roughly 5 days after vaccination. These receptors came from a man aged 50 to 60 who received an inactivated influenza vaccine.

J is TRBJ1-2 and V is TRBV28; D is undetermined. This CDR3 region has 14 residues. Trimming shortened V by 5 bases and J by 0 bases, and 10 bases separated the two germline ends. Germline V gene sequence: CDR1 MDHEN, CDR2 SYDVKM. DNA for the CDR3: TGTGCCAGCAGTATCCGGGATACTAACTATGGCTACACCTTC. It translates to CASSIRDTNYGYTF.

At least ten counts were recorded for this clonotype. The chain joins TRBV9 to TRBJ2-1, with 11 bases identical to TRBD2. Germline assignment: CDR1 SGDLS and CDR2 YYNGEE. V lost 0 bases to trimming and J lost 0 bases; unmatched junction nucleotides: 8. The CDR3 sequence is 19 residues long. The CDR3 is CASSVVTSGAYSSYNEQFF. The CDR3 nucleotides are TGTGCCAGCAGCGTAGTGACTAGCGGGGCCTACTCCTCCTACAATGAGCAGTTCTTC.

This clonotype came up many times. The chain has TRBV29-1 and TRBJ2-5; perhaps D is TRBD1 or TRBD2 (5 bases each). CDR3 length: 11 residues. The germline V and J ends were trimmed by 4 bases and 4 bases, with 7 bases remaining between them. Germline V gene lookup returns CDR1 SQVTM and CDR2 ANQGSEA. CDR3 DNA sequence: TGCAGCGTTGGTGGGGGAGAGACCCAGTACTTC. This sequence encodes CSVGGGETQYF.

This clonotype showed up just a few times. The V and J genes are TRBV5-6 and TRBJ1-2; 9 nucleotides agree with TRBD1. CDR3 length: 15 amino acids. Germline assignment: CDR1 SGHDT and CDR2 YYEEEE. With V trimmed by 4 bases and J by 3 bases, 7 bases remained unmatched. The CDR3: CASSQSGQGYYGYTF. The CDR3 DNA reads TGTGCCAGCAGCCAGTCGGGACAGGGATACTATGGCTACACCTTC.

The rearrangement uses TRBV6-5 and TRBJ1-1, with 7 bases fitting TRBD1. Germline CDR1 and CDR2: MNHEY and SVGAGI. Trimming removed 6 bases from V and 3 bases from J; junction bases left unmatched: 7. The CDR3 has 14 residues. The CDR3 coding sequence is TGTGCCAGCAGCTCTCGGGACAGCCACACTGAAGCTTTCTTT. The encoded protein is CASSSRDSHTEAFF.

The rearrangement joins TRBV2 to TRBJ2-7; D is unclear. This CDR3 has 11 amino acids. V was shortened by 4 bases and J by 7 bases, with 8 bases between the two germline ends. CDR1 and CDR2 from the germline V gene are SNHLY and FYNNEI. The CDR3 is CASSGSGEQYF. The CDR3 region has the DNA TGTGCCAGCAGTGGGTCTGGGGAGCAGTACTTC.

V is TRBV5-1 and J is TRBJ1-1, with TRBD1 as a possible D gene (5 bases). Trimming cost V 0 bases and J 7 bases, with 10 bases left between them. In germline, CDR1 is SGHRS, CDR2 YFSETQ. This CDR3 comprises 13 residues. CDR3 residues: CASSLDGQGEAFF. CDR3 DNA sequence: TGCGCCAGCAGCTTGGATGGCCAGGGTGAAGCTTTCTTT.

Only a few counts were recorded for this clonotype. This sequence joins TRBV4-2 and TRBJ2-2; no reliable D call. This CDR3 is built from 15 residues. V lost 4 bases and J 3 bases, leaving 12 bases between the germline ends. Per germline, CDR1 LGHNA and CDR2 YNFKEQ. The CDR3 bases are TGTGCCAGCAGCCGAGAGGCCCTATACACCGGGGAGCTGTTTTTT. It encodes CASSREALYTGELFF.

Concerning this clonotype itself: Since a much larger clone is just one base distant, this may be a read error. The V and J genes are TRBV27 and TRBJ2-7; D could derive from TRBD1 or TRBD2 (5 bases each). There are 14 residues in the CDR3. Germline V CDR1 and CDR2: MNHEY, SMNVEV (reference sequence). Trimming took off 4 bases at V and 3 bases at J, with 13 bases between the two ends. This chain's CDR3 is CASSSRGDRYEQYF. The CDR3 DNA follows: TGTGCCAGCAGTTCACGAGGGGACCGCTACGAGCAGTACTTC.

This chain uses TRBV20-1 with TRBJ2-3; TRBD2 matches at 7 bases. J was trimmed by 0 bases and V by 6 bases; bases with no gene match: 6. CDR1 is DFQATT and CDR2 is SNEGSKA in the germline V gene (reference sequence). There are 14 residues in the CDR3. The CDR3, as DNA: TGCAGTGCGGGGGAGGGGTATAGCACAGATACGCAGTATTTT. Its translation: CSAGEGYSTDTQYF.

This clonotype was counted a few times. The gene calls are TRBV6-5 and TRBJ2-5; 8 nucleotides align to TRBD2. The CDR3 is made up of 15 amino acids. The V gene's germline CDR1 is MNHEY and CDR2 SVGAGI. V shed 4 bases and J 0 bases; nucleotides not matched to a gene: 4. The CDR3 DNA follows: TGTGCCAGCAGTTCTACGACTAGCGACCAAGAGACCCAGTACTTC. Encoded protein: CASSSTTSDQETQYF.

The V gene is TRBV7-2, the J gene TRBJ2-5; D is ambiguous. The CDR3 totals 16 residues. Germline assignment: CDR1 SGHTA and CDR2 FQGNSA. The V end was cut by 2 bases, the J end by 1 base, with 14 bases between. CDR3 region: CASSLTPGRAQETQYF. The CDR3 DNA sequence: TGTGCCAGCAGCTTAACCCCAGGACGGGCCCAAGAGACCCAGTACTTC.

This chain joins TRBV7-2 and TRBJ2-1, with TRBD2 as a possible D gene (5 bases). Germline loops: CDR1 SGHTA, CDR2 FQGNSA. The CDR3 is 13 amino acids. Trimming took 2 bases from V and 9 from J, leaving 11 bases between them. For the CDR3, the DNA is TGTGCCAGCAGCTTACGAATTGCGGGTGAGCAGTTCTTC. Protein sequence: CASSLRIAGEQFF.

In this sample, this clonotype turned up a few times. The V call is TRBV20-1, the J call TRBJ2-1; no clear D gene. The CDR3 length is 15 residues. Germline CDR1 is DFQATT and CDR2 is SNEGSKA (reference sequence). V shed 3 bases and J shed 3 bases, with 15 bases lying between them. DNA for the CDR3: TGCAGTGCTAGTTTCCCTAATAACCTCTACAATGAGCAGTTCTTC. Its protein is CSASFPNNLYNEQFF.

This sequence joins TRBV6-2 or TRBV6-3 and TRBJ1-1, with 9 bases fitting TRBD1. CDR1 is MNHEY and CDR2 is SVGEGT in the germline V gene. The CDR3 loop spans 16 amino acids. With 2 bases clipped from V and 0 bases from J, the junction kept 4 bases outside the gene matches. CDR3 amino acids: CASSYEGTGMNTEAFF. CDR3 DNA: TGTGCCAGCAGTTACGAGGGGACAGGGATGAACACTGAAGCTTTCTTT.

The rearrangement links TRBV20-1 to TRBJ2-1, with TRBD2 matching 14 bases. CDR1 is DFQATT, CDR2 SNEGSKA, per germline (reference sequence). The CDR3 covers 19 residues. Unmatched junction bases numbered 8, after V lost 1 base and J lost 0 bases. CDR3 nucleotide sequence: TGCAGTGCTAGAGGGTCGGGACTAGCGGGGGCCCACTCCTACAATGAGCAGTTCTTC. Its translation: CSARGSGLAGAHSYNEQFF.

This clonotype was counted at least ten times. This chain joins TRBV12-3 or TRBV12-4 and TRBJ2-1, with D unclear. Trimming stripped 4 bases from V and 8 bases from J, with 6 bases between. CDR3 size: 11 residues. DNA of the CDR3: TGTGCCAGCAGTTCGACACATGAGCAGTTCTTC. The encoded protein is CASSSTHEQFF.

The chain combines TRBV6-2 or TRBV6-3 with TRBJ2-7; no firm D call. V was shortened by 4 bases and J by 2 bases, with 24 bases between the two germline ends. This CDR3 has 18 amino acids. Per germline, CDR1 MNHEY and CDR2 SVGEGT. The CDR3 bases are TGTGCCAGCAGTTTAATCCTCCTGGATCTAGGTGGGACCTACGAGCAGTACTTC. Its translation is CASSLILLDLGGTYEQYF.